Sequencing of this T cell receptor beta chain was carried out in a study of T cells in Graves' hyperthyroidism and ophthalmopathy (dated by TCRdb to 2018 to 2020). Notes on the research overall: Peripheral blood samples were taken at the time of initial diagnosis, prior to any treatment. A discovery cohort of about a hundred patients, approximately 45 with Graves' ophthalmopathy and approximately 57 with stable Graves' hyperthyroidism, was used to find distinguishing TCR V-J signatures. An independent validation cohort of around 19 hyperthyroidism patients and 15 or so patients who later progressed to ophthalmopathy tested prospective prediction of ophthalmopathy. For training and testing, the roughly 97 patients in the discovery cohort were randomly divided in a 7:3 ratio. In addition, the study compared T-cell repertoires in thyroid tissue and in blood from about six Graves' hyperthyroidism patients. Once sampling was done, hyperthyroidism patients were given methimazole at a starting dose of 30 mg daily, whereas ophthalmopathy patients were given high-dose intravenous methylprednisolone. The paper describes TCR Vbeta CDR3 sequencing of 140 or so peripheral blood samples, made up of roughly 45 ophthalmopathy patients, 70 to 75 hyperthyroidism patients and 17 progressor patients. Overall study outcomes, separate from this receptor: A 13 V-J signature model separated ophthalmopathy from stable hyperthyroidism, with around 91% sensitivity and approximately 81% specificity in cross-validation and 80%/75% in testing. During validation, the model predicted progression to ophthalmopathy a median of around six months ahead of onset, with just under 71% sensitivity and 72% to 80% specificity. Sample size was not statistically predetermined, and blinding of investigators to group allocation was not performed. Blood samples also contained most of the expanded thyroid clonotypes (frequency above 0.001), which suggests that blood repertoires may reflect thyroid immune responses.

The CDR3 starts with the cysteine, ends with the phenylalanine, and has 17 residues. This entry keeps only the CDR3 DNA: 51 bases, framed from base 1. The V end loses 2 bases and the J end loses 2 bases, and a stretch of 18 bases separates them. Stable Graves' hyperthyroidism was defined as no progression to ophthalmopathy during 18 months of follow-up. The hyperthyroidism patients were between 18 and 65 years old and newly diagnosed, with a disease duration of less than 2 months. The study excluded patients with uncontrolled infections, other autoimmune diseases, pregnancy or lactation. Diagnoses were based on clinical symptoms, serum thyroxine and TRAb, thyroid ultrasound and orbital computed tomography. PBMCs were separated from over 9 ml of fresh peripheral blood using Ficoll-Paque density gradient centrifugation. Total RNA was extracted with Trizol reagent, and quality was checked on an Agilent 2100 Bioanalyzer.

TCR beta CDR3 regions were amplified from RNA transcripts. The first round of RT-PCR for the TCR CDR3 was performed with the HTBI primer set and the Qiagen OneStep RT-PCR kit. Libraries were constructed in a second round of multiplex PCR, after which size selection and purification were performed. Libraries were sequenced paired-end with 100 bp reads on an Illumina HiSeq2000. The study's own analysis went as follows. SOAPnuke was used to process the raw data, throwing out any read that contained adapters or uncalled bases, had a mean Phred below 15, or lacked an exact constant-primer or identifier match. High-quality paired reads were merged using COPE v1.2.5, and each unique nucleotide sequence was defined as a clonotype. Clonotypes were aligned to IMGT TRBV, TRBD and TRBJ reference segments using MiTCR v1.1. Only V-J combinations with frequency above 0.0001, covering 99.2% of repertoires, were analysed. The TCS score was defined as the ratio of F50 (clonal expansion) to E x V (chaos), calculated using BLOSUM62-based TCRdist between CDR3 peptides within each V-J. Welch's t-statistics and random forest reduced roughly 540 V-J features to under 15, which were used in a naive Bayes classifier (R e1071). The Morisita-Horn index was used to measure how similar the thyroid and blood repertoires were. TCRdb reworked the public reads: Q25 trimming with fastp, MiXCR clone assembly, productive beta chains retained. Each record represents a unique CDR3 protein, reported with the most common genes and DNA among its rows. TCRdb's processing, not the study's, gives the V and J calls here. The sample yields about 680,000 distinct CDR3 sequences; around 40% were counted once. The leading ten clones occupy 30% to 40% of the sample.

This clonotype came up a few times. This receptor's antigen is unknown. No base quality information exists; no much larger clone differs at one position. The TCR originated in a woman aged 40 to 55 with Graves' hyperthyroidism. In this chain, TRBV12-3 or TRBV12-4 is recombined with TRBJ1-2, with no confidently assigned D gene. The sample taken for sequencing was blood. The base sequence is TGTGCCAGCAGTTTACAATTGGATGGCTGGCTCAACTATGGCTACACCTTC. Its protein is CASSLQLDGWLNYGYTF.